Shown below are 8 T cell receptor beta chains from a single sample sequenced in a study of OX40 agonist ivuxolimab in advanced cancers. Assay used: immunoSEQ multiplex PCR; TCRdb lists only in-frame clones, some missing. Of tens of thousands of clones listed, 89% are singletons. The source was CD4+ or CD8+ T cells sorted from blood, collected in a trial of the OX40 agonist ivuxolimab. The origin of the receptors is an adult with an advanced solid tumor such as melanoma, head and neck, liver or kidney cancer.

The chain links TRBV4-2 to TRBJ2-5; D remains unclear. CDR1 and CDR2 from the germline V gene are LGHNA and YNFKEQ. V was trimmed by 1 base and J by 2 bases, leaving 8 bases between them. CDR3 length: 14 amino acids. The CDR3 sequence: CASSQVGSQETQYF. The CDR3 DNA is TGTGCCAGCAGCCAAGTGGGGTCGCAAGAGACCCAGTACTTC.

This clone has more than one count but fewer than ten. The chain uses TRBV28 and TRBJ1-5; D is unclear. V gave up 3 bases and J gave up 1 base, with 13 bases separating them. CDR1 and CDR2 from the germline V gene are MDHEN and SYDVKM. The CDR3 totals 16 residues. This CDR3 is CASSFLGRRSNQPQHF. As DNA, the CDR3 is TGTGCCAGCAGTTTTTTGGGGAGGAGGAGCAATCAGCCCCAGCATTTT.

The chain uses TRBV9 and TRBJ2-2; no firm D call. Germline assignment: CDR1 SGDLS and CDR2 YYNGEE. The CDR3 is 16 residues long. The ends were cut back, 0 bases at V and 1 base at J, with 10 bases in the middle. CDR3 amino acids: CASSVDGLMNTGELFF. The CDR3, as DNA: TGTGCCAGCAGCGTAGACGGGTTGATGAACACCGGGGAGCTGTTTTTT.

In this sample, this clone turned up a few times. CDR3 sequence: CASSSRGDSVYNEQFF. DNA of the CDR3: TGTGCCAGCTCCTCCAGGGGGGACTCAGTTTACAATGAGCAGTTCTTC. The chain uses TRBV27 and TRBJ2-1; tentatively, D is TRBD1 (7 bases). From germline, CDR1 is MNHEY and CDR2 SMNVEV (reference sequence). The CDR3 has 16 amino acids. With 8 bases removed from V and 4 bases from J, the gap between germline ends came to 21 bases.

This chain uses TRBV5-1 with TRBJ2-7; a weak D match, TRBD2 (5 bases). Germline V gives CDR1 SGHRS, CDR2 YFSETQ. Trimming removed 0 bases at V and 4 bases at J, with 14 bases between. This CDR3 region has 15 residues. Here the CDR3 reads CASSLATGITYEQYF. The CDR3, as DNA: TGCGCCAGCAGCTTGGCAACCGGGATCACTTACGAGCAGTACTTC.

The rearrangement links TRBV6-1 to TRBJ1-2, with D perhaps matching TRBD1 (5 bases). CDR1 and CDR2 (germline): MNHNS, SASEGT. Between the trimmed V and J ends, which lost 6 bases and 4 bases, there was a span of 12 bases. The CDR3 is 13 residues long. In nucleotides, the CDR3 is TGTGCCAGCAGGAGGGACGGAAGCTATGGCTACACCTTC. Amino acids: CASRRDGSYGYTF.

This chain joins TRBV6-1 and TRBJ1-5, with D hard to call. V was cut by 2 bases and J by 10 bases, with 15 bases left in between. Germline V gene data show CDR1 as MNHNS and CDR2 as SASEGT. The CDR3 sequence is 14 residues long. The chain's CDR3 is CASSELGRNDPQHF. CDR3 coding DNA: TGTGCCAGCAGTGAACTAGGAAGGAACGATCCCCAGCATTTT.

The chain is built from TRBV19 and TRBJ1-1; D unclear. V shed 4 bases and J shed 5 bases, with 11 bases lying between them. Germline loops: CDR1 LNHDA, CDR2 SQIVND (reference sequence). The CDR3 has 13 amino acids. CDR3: CASSTGLGTEAFF. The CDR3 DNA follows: TGTGCCAGTAGTACCGGACTGGGTACTGAAGCTTTCTTT.